The 13 T cell receptor beta chains listed next were all sequenced from one sample in a study of tumor-infiltrating lymphocytes in oesophageal squamous cell carcinoma (TCRdb year 2016). Library method: PCR. Instrument on record: Illumina HiSeq 2000. TCRdb passed the public sequencing reads through fastp at Q25 and MiXCR, retaining productive beta sequences. Every entry covers one CDR3 protein and lists the most common genes and DNA from its rows. This sample gives nearly 20,000 distinct CDR3 sequences in total; 40% of them show up just once. About 6.8% of the sample belongs to the ten largest clones. The material sequenced was blood. All receptors derive from a male donor with esophageal squamous cell carcinoma.

This clonotype was found a few times. This chain uses TRBV19 with TRBJ1-1; 9 bases align to TRBD1. Germline values: CDR1 LNHDA, CDR2 SQIVND (reference sequence). The CDR3 is 15 residues long. J was trimmed by 5 bases and V by 4 bases; bases with no gene match: 8. CDR3 sequence reads: CASSKTGTGYTEAFF. The CDR3 DNA is TGTGCCAGTAGTAAAACCGGGACAGGGTATACTGAAGCTTTCTTT.

V usage is TRBV7-6 and J usage is TRBJ1-6, with D hard to call. CDR1 SGHVS and CDR2 FNYEAQ come from the germline V gene. CDR3 length equals 11 residues. Trimming took off 4 bases at V and 8 bases at J, with 3 bases between the two ends. The chain's CDR3 is CASSSDSPLHF. CDR3 nucleotide sequence: TGTGCCAGCAGCTCAGATTCACCCCTCCACTTT.

The gene calls are TRBV7-3 and TRBJ2-7; 7 positions agree with TRBD2. V gave up 0 bases and J gave up 7 bases; unmatched junction bases: 6. The CDR3 extends over 14 amino acids. The germline CDR1 and CDR2 sequences are SGHTA and FQGTGA. In DNA form, the CDR3 reads TGTGCCAGCAGCTTAACGCGGGACTACAATGAGCAGTACTTC. This sequence encodes CASSLTRDYNEQYF.

The chain has TRBV7-8 and TRBJ2-3, with D unresolved. CDR3 length: 13 amino acids. Germline V gene lookup returns CDR1 SGHVS and CDR2 FQNEAQ. V shed 11 bases and J shed 4 bases, with 16 bases lying between them. The DNA for the CDR3 is TGTGCCTCATTGGGCGGTCGCGCAGATACGCAGTATTTT. The encoded protein is CASLGGRADTQYF.

Details on this clonotype: This could be a read error, since a much larger clone is one nucleotide away. V and J are TRBV7-8 and TRBJ2-7; D is perhaps TRBD1 (5 bases). The J call is doubtful: the DNA matches TRBJ2-1 better. CDR1 SGHVS and CDR2 FQNEAQ come from the germline V gene. The CDR3 has 12 amino acids. The CDR3, as DNA: TGTGCCAGCAGAACAGGACCCTACGAGCAGTTCTTC. It codes for CASRTGPYEQFF.

The V and J genes are TRBV10-2 and TRBJ2-3; TRBD2 is a possible D gene (5 bases). From germline, CDR1 is WSHSY and CDR2 SAAADI. V lost 3 bases to trimming and J lost 1 base, with 11 bases between them. The CDR3 totals 15 residues. CDR3 amino acids: CASSESGSRTDTQYF. As DNA, the CDR3 is TGCGCCAGCAGTGAATCGGGGTCTCGCACAGATACGCAGTATTTT.

In this sample, this clonotype turned up many times. The V call is TRBV5-6, the J call TRBJ2-7; 8 bases agree with TRBD1. Trimming cost V 2 bases and J 5 bases; bases outside gene matches: 6. There are 14 residues in the CDR3. Germline V gene sequence: CDR1 SGHDT, CDR2 YYEEEE. The CDR3 spells CASSFRQGSHEQYF. The CDR3 bases are TGTGCCAGCAGCTTTCGACAGGGGTCGCACGAGCAGTACTTC.

The chain couples TRBV11-2 to TRBJ2-3, with TRBD1 identical over 10 bases. Germline assignment: CDR1 SGHAT and CDR2 FQNNGV. The CDR3 loop spans 16 amino acids. V was pared by 0 bases and J by 2 bases, with 2 bases of the junction left unmatched. The CDR3 here is CASSLEGTGDTDTQYF. CDR3 bases: TGTGCCAGCAGCTTAGAAGGGACAGGGGACACAGATACGCAGTATTTT.

Only a few counts were recorded for this clonotype. The chain employs TRBV20-1 and TRBJ2-4; 10 nucleotides agree with TRBD2. The assigned J gene may be wrong: the sequence end matches TRBJ2-5 better. From germline, CDR1 is DFQATT and CDR2 SNEGSKA (reference sequence). The CDR3 covers 15 residues. The CDR3 sequence is CSARVASGSQETQYF. The CDR3 coding sequence is TGCAGTGCTAGAGTGGCTAGCGGGAGCCAAGAGACCCAGTACTTC.

This clonotype was counted between two and nine times. The rearrangement uses TRBV20-1 and TRBJ2-3, with TRBD1 identical over 10 bases. V lost 0 bases, J lost 2 bases, and 5 bases stayed unmatched. This CDR3 is built from 16 residues. Germline values: CDR1 DFQATT, CDR2 SNEGSKA (reference sequence). CDR3 bases: TGCAGTGCTAGAGATCCGGGACAGGGGTACACAGATACGCAGTATTTT. Protein: CSARDPGQGYTDTQYF.

This chain links TRBV12-3 or TRBV12-4 with TRBJ1-1, with D possibly TRBD1 on 5 matching bases. This CDR3 spans 11 amino acids. V lost 3 bases and J lost 11, with 10 bases in between. CDR3 DNA: TGTGCCAGCAGTTTTCTGGGGCTGGCTTTCTTT. This codes for CASSFLGLAFF.

A word on this clonotype: This likely comes from a read error, as the CDR3 has no conserved phenylalanine or tryptophan at its end. The DNA is left out, because the CDR3 cannot be placed on it with certainty; the CDR3 is given as TCRdb lists it. V usage is TRBV6-8 and J usage is TRBJ2-1; the DNA was not used to check the table's D call, TRBD1. Including both end residues, the CDR3 is 17 amino acids long. From germline, CDR1 is MNHGY and CDR2 SAAAGT. The CDR3 region is CASSPSRGGNYGYTFGS.

The chain employs TRBV7-8 and TRBJ2-4; D is possibly TRBD1 (6 bases). The J call may be in error: the DNA end matches TRBJ2-7 better. The germline CDR1 and CDR2 sequences are SGHVS and FQNEAQ. The CDR3 sequence is 13 residues long. The DNA for the CDR3 is TGTGCCAGCAGAGCCGACAGGTCCTACGAGCAGTACTTC. Protein sequence: CASRADRSYEQYF.